A single sample gave rise to the 25 T cell receptor beta chains below, sequenced in a study of tumour-infiltrating T cells in Burkitt lymphoma. TCRdb's table, derived via immunoSEQ multiplex PCR, lists solely in-frame clones and lacks some. The sample yields over a thousand clones, around 83% seen once. The sequencing input was tumor tissue. Receptors originate from a human donor with Burkitt lymphoma.

This sequence joins TRBV6-5 and TRBJ2-5, with 12 nucleotides matching TRBD2. The germline V gene encodes CDR1 MNHEY and CDR2 SVGAGI. The CDR3 is made up of 15 amino acids. Trimming took 4 bases from V and 5 from J; bases not matched to a gene: 5. CDR3 sequence (DNA): TGTGCCAGCAGTTCCCTGACTAGCGGGAGTGAGACCCAGTACTTC. The encoded protein is CASSSLTSGSETQYF.

By share, this clone ranks as large. This chain links TRBV4-2 with TRBJ2-3; D is possibly TRBD2 (6 bases). V dropped 2 bases and J dropped 7 bases, with 10 bases sitting between them. This CDR3 has 13 amino acids. Germline CDR1 reads LGHNA; CDR2 reads YNFKEQ. CDR3 in amino acids: CASSQSRGNTQYF. The CDR3 coding sequence is TGTGCCAGCAGCCAATCCCGGGGGAATACGCAGTATTTT.

The genes are TRBV30 and TRBJ2-2; D ambiguous. V lost 0 bases to trimming and J lost 2 bases, with 10 bases between them. Germline V lookup: CDR1 GTSNPN, CDR2 SVGIG (reference sequence). The CDR3 spans 15 residues. CDR3 protein: CAWSVKISNTGELFF. The CDR3 bases are TGTGCCTGGAGTGTGAAAATTTCCAACACCGGGGAGCTGTTTTTT.

In its sample, this clone was seen once. The junction departs from the called germline gene at one end, perhaps through a read error. The rearrangement joins TRBV7-8 to TRBJ2-3; D is unresolved. Germline loops: CDR1 SGHVS, CDR2 FQNEAQ. The CDR3 has 11 amino acids. CDR3 residues: CVSSLSDTQYF. Here the CDR3 DNA reads TGTGTCAGCAGCTTATCGGATACGCAGTATTTT.

The rearrangement uses TRBV18 and TRBJ2-3; the match to TRBD2 covers 12 bases. The CDR3 runs 15 residues. V was clipped by 5 bases and J by 2 bases; unmatched bases: 2. CDR1 and CDR2 (germline): KGHSH, LQKENI. CDR3 nucleotide sequence: TGTGCCAGCTCAGGACTAGCGGGGAACACAGATACGCAGTATTTT. It codes for CASSGLAGNTDTQYF. The whole variable domain, remainder taken from reference TRBV18 and TRBJ2-3, is NAGVMQNPRHLVRRRGQEARLRCSPMKGHSHVYWYRQLPEEGLKFMVYLQKENIIDESGMPKERFSAEFPKEGPSILRIQQVVRGDSAAYFCASSGLAGNTDTQYFGPGTRLTVL.

V is TRBV6-5 and J is TRBJ2-7; tentative D call: TRBD1 (6 bases). The V end was cut by 0 bases, the J end by 3 bases, with 15 bases between. Germline V lookup: CDR1 MNHEY, CDR2 SVGAGI. The CDR3 is 16 residues long. The CDR3 bases are TGTGCCAGCAGTTACTCGAGGGACACCCCCCTCTACGAGCAGTACGTC. Protein: CASSYSRDTPLYEQYV.

The chain is built from TRBV23-1 and TRBJ2-2, with D possibly TRBD2 on 6 matching bases. TRBV23-1 is recorded as an ORF, its role being uncertain. The CDR3 has 15 amino acids. V lost 0 bases and J 6 bases, leaving 11 bases between the germline ends. The DNA of the CDR3 is TGCGCCAGCAGTCAATCCGGAGGGTCGGCCGGGGAGCTGTTTTTT. It is translated as CASSQSGGSAGELFF.

V is TRBV6-5 and J is TRBJ1-1; D is unresolved. From germline, CDR1 is MNHEY and CDR2 SVGAGI. The CDR3 extends over 11 amino acids. The V gene lost 9 bases and the J gene lost 5 bases, with 10 bases spanning the gap. The CDR3 loop reads CASSFRTEAFF. CDR3 in DNA: TGTGCCAGTAGCTTCCGAACTGAAGCTTTCTTT.

The genes are TRBV14 and TRBJ2-3; no clear D. Germline V gives CDR1 SGHDN, CDR2 FVKESK. The CDR3 contains 14 residues. Trimming removed 4 bases from V and 6 bases from J, with 14 bases in between. CDR3: CASSPTPRLDTQYF. For the CDR3, the DNA is TGTGCCAGCAGCCCGACCCCTAGATTGGATACGCAGTATTTT.

The chain carries TRBV18 and TRBJ1-1; the match to TRBD1 covers 9 bases. Germline assignment: CDR1 KGHSH and CDR2 LQKENI. V trimming: 3 bases; J trimming: 4 bases; junction bases outside the gene matches: 6. This CDR3 spans 15 amino acids. The CDR3 loop is CASSPWDRDFTEAFF. The CDR3 DNA follows: TGTGCCAGCTCACCCTGGGACAGGGATTTCACTGAAGCTTTCTTT.

A few counts support this clone. V is TRBV6-6 and J is TRBJ2-3; 11 bases are shared with TRBD2. The ends lost 5 bases at V and 2 bases at J; junction bases unmatched: 3. This CDR3 is built from 15 residues. The germline CDR1 and CDR2 sequences are MNHNY and SVGAGI (reference sequence). In DNA, the CDR3 is TGTGCCAGCAGTGGGACTAGCGGCCACACAGATACGCAGTATTTT. Protein sequence: CASSGTSGHTDTQYF.

The chain links TRBV13 to TRBJ2-3; 8 bases match TRBD2. CDR1 PRHDT and CDR2 FYEKMQ come from the germline V gene (reference sequence). Trimming removed 5 bases from V and 2 bases from J; junction bases left unmatched: 12. This CDR3 region has 17 residues. CDR3 bases: TGTGCCAGCAGCCCCCACGTGAGCGGGAGTAACACAGATACGCAGTATTTT. This codes for CASSPHVSGSNTDTQYF.

As for this clone: Other DNA sequences within the sample encode an identical CDR3. The chain is built from TRBV4-1 and TRBJ2-2; D gene ambiguous. Germline values: CDR1 MGHRA, CDR2 YSYEKL. V was pared by 1 base and J by 1 base, with 7 bases between. CDR3 size: 15 residues. Here the CDR3 DNA reads TGCGCCAGCAGCCAAGTCCAAGAGAACACCGGGGAGCTGTTTTTT. Protein: CASSQVQENTGELFF.

As regards this clone: The sample carries other DNA sequences with the same CDR3. The chain has TRBV6-6 and TRBJ2-1; D ambiguous. V lost 2 bases, J lost 7 bases, and 3 bases lay in between. Germline V gene lookup returns CDR1 MNHNY and CDR2 SVGAGI (reference sequence). This CDR3 spans 11 amino acids. In nucleotides, the CDR3 is TGTGCCAGCAGTTACGGTAATGAGCAGTTCTTC. It translates to CASSYGNEQFF.

This clone was seen only once. CDR3 residues: CASSFSSGYEQYF. In DNA, the CDR3 is TGCGCCAGCAGCTTCAGTAGCGGTTACGAGCAGTACTTC. V usage is TRBV5-1 and J usage is TRBJ2-7; D might be TRBD2 (6 bases). The CDR3 is 13 amino acids. Trimming took off 2 bases at V and 4 bases at J, with 10 bases between the two ends. Germline V gene data show CDR1 as SGHRS and CDR2 as YFSETQ.

The V call is TRBV20-1, the J call TRBJ2-5, with D perhaps matching TRBD2 (6 bases). Germline loops: CDR1 DFQATT, CDR2 SNEGSKA (reference sequence). The CDR3 runs 10 residues. Trimming removed 5 bases at V and 7 bases at J, with 8 bases between. The CDR3 here is CSAPGGTQYF. CDR3 sequence (DNA): TGCAGTGCTCCCGGGGGGACCCAGTACTTC.

The chain joins TRBV18 to TRBJ1-1, with D perhaps TRBD1 (5 bases). Germline CDR1 KGHSH, CDR2 LQKENI. The CDR3 consists of 13 residues. With 3 bases removed from V and 5 bases from J, the gap between germline ends came to 10 bases. Written as DNA, the CDR3 is TGTGCCAGCTCACCGGTGGGGGGTACTGAAGCTTTCTTT. It codes for CASSPVGGTEAFF.

The chain employs TRBV27 and TRBJ1-1, with a weak D call TRBD1 (6 bases). The CDR3 covers 14 residues. The germline V gene has CDR1 MNHEY and CDR2 SMNVEV (reference sequence). V was shortened by 6 bases and J by 6 bases, with 17 bases between the two germline ends. CDR3 in amino acids: CASSPRGGFAEAFF. In nucleotides, the CDR3 is TGTGCCAGCAGCCCGAGGGGGGGGTTCGCTGAAGCTTTCTTT.

The CDR3 DNA sequence: TGTGCCAGCAGCTTAGGCTCTGGAAACACCATATATTTT. Translation: CASSLGSGNTIYF. The gene calls are TRBV7-9 and TRBJ1-3; D unclear. Germline V gene sequence: CDR1 SEHNR, CDR2 FQNEAQ (reference sequence). The CDR3 extends over 13 amino acids. Deletions cut 1 base from V and 0 bases from J, with 1 base between.

The V and J genes are TRBV6-5 and TRBJ2-7; 7 positions agree with TRBD2. V trimming: 7 bases; J trimming: 3 bases; junction bases outside the gene matches: 9. Germline V lookup: CDR1 MNHEY, CDR2 SVGAGI. The CDR3 has 14 residues. Here the CDR3 reads CASKISGPLYEQYF. In nucleotides, the CDR3 is TGTGCCAGCAAAATTAGCGGGCCCCTCTACGAGCAGTACTTC.

This CDR3 is CASSPGTDEQYF. The CDR3 DNA reads as TGTGCCAGCAGCCCCGGGACAGACGAGCAGTACTTC. The rearrangement joins TRBV6-5 to TRBJ2-7, with 7 bases aligning to TRBD1. The germline CDR1 and CDR2 sequences are MNHEY and SVGAGI. CDR3 size: 12 residues. V lost 6 bases and J lost 5; bases outside the gene matches: 4.

The V call is TRBV20-1, the J call TRBJ2-5, with no clear D. CDR3 length equals 11 residues. The germline V gene has CDR1 DFQATT and CDR2 SNEGSKA (reference sequence). V gave up 0 bases and J gave up 7 bases, with 6 bases separating them. CDR3 region: CSARDTWTQYF. The CDR3 coding sequence is TGCAGTGCTAGAGATACATGGACCCAGTACTTC.

This chain uses TRBV9 with TRBJ2-3; D is uncertain. The V gene lost 1 base and the J gene lost 5 bases, with 8 bases spanning the gap. The CDR3 runs 13 residues. Germline CDR1 reads SGDLS; CDR2 reads YYNGEE. CDR3 nucleotide sequence: TGTGCCAGCAGCGTAAGGGCCGGAGATACGCAGTATTTT. This gives the protein CASSVRAGDTQYF.

The gene calls are TRBV7-7 and TRBJ2-1; a possible D gene is TRBD1 (6 bases). V shed 5 bases and J shed 6 bases, with 8 bases lying between them. Per the germline V gene, CDR1 is SSHAT and CDR2 is FNYEAQ (reference sequence). The CDR3 is made up of 12 amino acids. The CDR3 DNA is TGTGCCAGCAGCGCGGACAGCAATGAGCAGTTCTTC. Amino acids: CASSADSNEQFF.

This clone appeared once. The CDR3 nucleotides read TGTGCCTGGAGGCCGAGAAGCTCCTATAATTCACCCCTCCACTTT. Translation gives CAWRPRSSYNSPLHF. The chain is built from TRBV30 and TRBJ1-6; no clear D. V lost 3 bases to trimming and J lost 0 bases, with 9 bases between them. Germline lookup yields CDR1 GTSNPN and CDR2 SVGIG (reference sequence). The CDR3 loop spans 15 amino acids. Complete variable domain (other parts from reference TRBV30 and TRBJ1-6): SQTIHQWPATLVQPVGSPLSLECTVEGTSNPNLYWYRQAAGRGLQLLFYSVGIGQISSEVPQNLSASRPQDRQFILSSKKLLLSDSGFYLCAWRPRSSYNSPLHFGNGTRLTVT.